Below, 26 T cell receptor beta chains from the same sample are listed, as sequenced in a study of T cell repertoires in aging, cancer and after chemotherapy. Rearranged V-D-J TRB sequences were amplified with a mixed TRB-A/B primer pool. From the multiplex PCR reads, TCRdb called clonotypes with MiXCR, one entry per CDR3 protein. The data show some 3,100 distinct CDR3 sequences, with 28% seen just once and roughly 9.8% held by the top ten. Peripheral blood genomic DNA, not sorted cells or RNA, was the template. The specimen was blood. The receptors shown here come from a human donor with a solid tumor.

About this clonotype itself: Germline and junction disagree at one end, which may indicate a read error. The chain has TRBV12-3 or TRBV12-4 and TRBJ1-6; the D gene is possibly TRBD1 (5 bases). CDR3 length: 14 residues. The CDR3 loop reads CASRFSQANLPLHF. The DNA of the CDR3 is TGTGCCAGCAGGTTTTCACAGGCTAATTTACCCCTCCACTTT.

Sample share makes this clonotype medium-sized (0.01 to 0.1%). The chain couples TRBV6-2 or TRBV6-3 to TRBJ2-1; 16 bases align to TRBD2. Germline V gene data show CDR1 as MNHEY and CDR2 as SVGEGT. Germline trimming cut 2 bases from V and 9 bases from J; bases unmatched to any gene: 10. This CDR3 has 18 amino acids. This chain's CDR3 is CASSYRPGTSGRGGEQFF. DNA of the CDR3: TGTGCCAGCAGTTACCGTCCCGGGACTAGCGGGAGGGGGGGTGAGCAGTTCTTC.

The chain joins TRBV6-2 or TRBV6-3 to TRBJ1-5, with TRBD1 as a possible D gene (5 bases). This CDR3 contains 15 residues. Trimming stripped 3 bases from V and 4 bases from J, with 13 bases between. Germline CDR1 is MNHEY and CDR2 is SVGEGT. The CDR3 nucleotides read TGTGCCAGCAGTTATTACAGGTCCGGTAATCAGCCCCAGCATTTT. Protein: CASSYYRSGNQPQHF.

By share of the sample, this clonotype is medium-sized. V is TRBV5-4 and J is TRBJ1-2; a weak D match, TRBD1 (6 bases). The CDR3 consists of 13 residues. Germline V gives CDR1 SGHNT, CDR2 YYREEE (reference sequence). V lost 1 base and J 6 bases, leaving 10 bases between the germline ends. DNA of the CDR3: TGTGCCAGCAGCTTGTATGGGACACATGGCTACACCTTC. It yields the protein CASSLYGTHGYTF.

DNA of the CDR3: TGTGCCAGCAGCCCTATAGAGACAGGGGCCCATGGCTACACCTTC. The encoded protein is CASSPIETGAHGYTF. The J gene is TRBJ1-2, the V gene TRBV7-9, with 8 bases that match TRBD1. This CDR3 region has 15 residues. Germline values: CDR1 SEHNR, CDR2 FQNEAQ (reference sequence). V lost 5 bases to trimming and J lost 6 bases; unmatched junction nucleotides: 11.

The V call is TRBV10-3, the J call TRBJ1-4; D unresolved. V was cut by 8 bases and J by 2 bases, with 15 bases left in between. Germline V CDR1 and CDR2: ENHRY, SYGVKD. The CDR3 is made up of 15 amino acids. In DNA, the CDR3 is TGTGCCATCTCCTCCGGGAGGGCTACTAATGAAAAACTGTTTTTT. It is translated as CAISSGRATNEKLFF.

As DNA, the CDR3 is TGTGCCAGCAGCTTGGGGGTGGGGACGGCCAAAAACATTCAGTACTTC. Residues: CASSLGVGTAKNIQYF. The rearrangement uses TRBV5-6 and TRBJ2-4; D may correspond to TRBD1 or TRBD2 (5 bases each). Germline values: CDR1 SGHDT, CDR2 YYEEEE. The CDR3 totals 16 residues. The germline V and J ends were trimmed by 0 bases and 1 base, with 11 bases remaining between them.

The chain uses TRBV19 and TRBJ2-5; 9 positions agree with TRBD1. The CDR3 spans 15 residues. Germline lookup yields CDR1 LNHDA and CDR2 SQIVND (reference sequence). This CDR3 reads CVSSIVGGQGETQYF. In nucleotides, the CDR3 is TGTGTTAGTAGTATAGTGGGGGGACAGGGTGAGACCCAGTACTTC.

In regard to this clonotype: Given a much more abundant clone one base away, this may be a read error. This chain connects TRBV6-5 to TRBJ1-6, with TRBD1 as a possible D gene (5 bases). Per germline, CDR1 MNHEY and CDR2 SVGAGI. CDR3 length: 13 amino acids. Trimming removed 7 bases at V and 9 bases at J, with 13 bases between. The CDR3 DNA is TGTGCCAGCATGGGACGCTCACCTTCACCCCTCCACTTT. Encoded protein: CASMGRSPSPLHF.

This clonotype is medium-sized in the sample. The J gene is TRBJ1-1, the V gene TRBV12-3 or TRBV12-4; 7 positions match TRBD1. V lost 6 bases, J lost 2 bases, and 12 bases stayed unmatched. This CDR3 region has 16 residues. The CDR3 here is CASSGPSGTANTEAFF. CDR3 DNA: TGTGCCAGCAGCGGCCCTTCGGGGACAGCAAACACTGAAGCTTTCTTT.

Sample share makes this clonotype medium-sized. The chain joins TRBV12-3 or TRBV12-4 to TRBJ1-5, with D unclear. This CDR3 comprises 12 residues. Trimming cost V 3 bases and J 6 bases, with 6 bases left between them. The CDR3: CASSLNVQPQHF. The CDR3 DNA sequence: TGTGCCAGCAGTTTGAATGTTCAGCCCCAGCATTTT.

J is TRBJ1-6 and V is TRBV30, with TRBD1 as a possible D gene (6 bases). Germline values: CDR1 GTSNPN, CDR2 SVGIG (reference sequence). Trimming stripped 8 bases from V and 9 bases from J, with 17 bases between. The CDR3 spans 13 residues. CDR3 sequence: CAGGAGEGSPLHF. CDR3 nucleotides: TGTGCCGGGGGGGCAGGGGAAGGTTCACCCCTCCACTTT.

The chain employs TRBV12-3 or TRBV12-4 and TRBJ1-5; 11 bases line up with TRBD1. The CDR3 sequence is 14 residues long. The J segment lost 7 bases and the V segment lost 1 base, leaving 0 bases of the junction unmatched. Written as DNA, the CDR3 is TGTGCCAGCAGTTTAGGGACAGGGGGCCAGCCCCAGCATTTT. Protein: CASSLGTGGQPQHF.

This clonotype was seen only a few times. The chain is built from TRBV5-6 and TRBJ2-7; D remains unclear. This CDR3 has 13 amino acids. The V gene's germline CDR1 is SGHDT and CDR2 YYEEEE. The germline V and J ends were trimmed by 0 bases and 6 bases, with 10 bases remaining between them. This CDR3 is CASSLVTQAEQYF. In DNA, the CDR3 is TGTGCCAGCAGCTTGGTTACCCAGGCCGAGCAGTACTTC.

This sequence joins TRBV6-5 and TRBJ2-3; 11 positions match TRBD2. V lost 6 bases, J lost 7 bases, and 6 bases stayed unmatched. The CDR3 totals 14 residues. Per the germline V gene, CDR1 is MNHEY and CDR2 is SVGAGI. The CDR3 reads CASSLAGGLNTQYF. Written as DNA, the CDR3 is TGTGCCAGCAGCCTAGCGGGAGGTCTAAATACGCAGTATTTT.

For this clonotype: Being one base from a much bigger clone, this may be a read error. V usage is TRBV19 and J usage is TRBJ2-4; 8 bases match TRBD2. Germline V gene data show CDR1 as LNHDA and CDR2 as SQIVND (reference sequence). There are 13 residues in the CDR3. CDR3 sequence: CTSGGSAKNIQYF. The DNA for the CDR3 is TGTACCAGCGGGGGTTCAGCCAAAAACATTCAGTACTTC.

By sample share, this clonotype is medium-sized (0.01 to 0.1%). The rearrangement links TRBV6-1 to TRBJ1-1; the D gene is possibly TRBD1 (6 bases). Trimming took off 4 bases at V and 3 bases at J, with 9 bases between the two ends. The CDR3 is made up of 13 amino acids. The germline CDR1 and CDR2 sequences are MNHNS and SASEGT. The CDR3 spells CASSVGGDTEAFF. CDR3 coding DNA: TGTGCCAGCAGTGTAGGGGGGGACACTGAAGCTTTCTTT.

This clonotype appeared a few times. The genes are TRBV5-1 and TRBJ2-1, with unresolved D. The germline V gene encodes CDR1 SGHRS and CDR2 YFSETQ. Deletions cut 0 bases from V and 6 bases from J, with 10 bases between. This CDR3 contains 14 residues. For the CDR3, the DNA is TGCGCCAGCAGCTTGGTACGGCGGTCCAATGAGCAGTTCTTC. Amino acid sequence: CASSLVRRSNEQFF.

This chain links TRBV19 with TRBJ1-5, with 12 nucleotides matching TRBD1. This CDR3 region has 16 residues. The germline CDR1 and CDR2 sequences are LNHDA and SQIVND (reference sequence). V shed 9 bases, J shed 7 bases, and the junction held 13 bases outside the gene matches. Here the CDR3 reads CASSAPGQGAGQPQHF. For the CDR3, the DNA is TGTGCCAGCAGCGCTCCGGGACAGGGGGCAGGGCAGCCCCAGCATTTT.

This clonotype is labeled as large (0.1 to 1%). The gene calls are TRBV19 and TRBJ2-3; 11 bases match TRBD2. V lost 7 bases, J lost 0 bases, and 6 bases stayed unmatched. CDR3 size: 16 residues. Germline V gene data show CDR1 as LNHDA and CDR2 as SQIVND (reference sequence). CDR3: CASTAGLAASTDTQYF. The CDR3, as DNA: TGTGCCAGTACTGCGGGACTAGCGGCTAGCACAGATACGCAGTATTTT.

About this clonotype: One end of the junction fails to match germline, which may point to a read error. J is TRBJ1-4 and V is TRBV18, with 8 nucleotides matching TRBD1. CDR3 length equals 15 residues. Germline-derived CDR1 and CDR2 are KGHSH and LQKENI. CDR3 nucleotides: TGTGTCAGCTCACCACCGGGACAGGAAAATGAAAAACTGTTTTTT. Translated: CVSSPPGQENEKLFF.

This clonotype was picked up a small number of times. This sequence joins TRBV6-2 or TRBV6-3 and TRBJ1-1, with 7 positions matching TRBD1. V lost 6 bases and J lost 0; bases outside the gene matches: 7. Germline V lookup: CDR1 MNHEY, CDR2 SVGEGT. The CDR3 length is 15 residues. The DNA for the CDR3 is TGTGCCAGCAGGACGAAAGGGGGCCTGAACACTGAAGCTTTCTTT. As protein: CASRTKGGLNTEAFF.

This clonotype is classed as medium-sized (0.01 to 0.1%). The chain has TRBV18 and TRBJ2-3; either TRBD1 or TRBD2 may supply D (5 bases each). CDR1 is KGHSH and CDR2 is LQKENI in the germline V gene. Trimming took 3 bases from V and 5 from J, leaving 9 bases between them. The CDR3 loop spans 13 amino acids. The CDR3 sequence is CASSPQRGDTQYF. As DNA, the CDR3 is TGTGCCAGCTCACCTCAGAGGGGAGATACGCAGTATTTT.

In its sample, this clonotype ranks as medium-sized. The chain employs TRBV6-5 and TRBJ1-4, with D uncertain. There are 12 residues in the CDR3. V gave up 5 bases and J gave up 4 bases, with 5 bases separating them. CDR1 and CDR2 (germline): MNHEY, SVGAGI. CDR3 sequence reads: CASSRFNEKLFF. The DNA for the CDR3 is TGTGCCAGCAGTAGGTTTAATGAAAAACTGTTTTTT.

This clonotype is classed as medium-sized (0.01 to 0.1%). The chain links TRBV30 to TRBJ2-7, with D perhaps TRBD2 (6 bases). In germline, CDR1 is GTSNPN, CDR2 SVGIG (reference sequence). The CDR3 totals 13 residues. V was clipped by 1 base and J by 0 bases, with 7 bases between them. CDR3 protein: CAWSGAGSYEQYF. The CDR3 DNA follows: TGTGCCTGGAGTGGAGCGGGCTCCTACGAGCAGTACTTC.

The rearrangement joins TRBV19 to TRBJ2-3; 14 bases map to TRBD2. The V gene end was trimmed by 3 bases and the J gene end by 4 bases; junction bases not matched to a gene: 6. The CDR3 has 17 residues. CDR1 is LNHDA and CDR2 is SQIVND in the germline V gene (reference sequence). The CDR3 DNA sequence: TGTGCCAGTAGTATGACTAGCGGGAGGGCCATCCCAGATACGCAGTATTTT. This sequence encodes CASSMTSGRAIPDTQYF. Supplemented by reference TRBV19 and TRBJ2-3, the full variable domain reads DGGITQSPKYLFRKEGQNVTLSCEQNLNHDAMYWYRQDPGQGLRLIYYSQIVNDFQKGDIAEGYSVSREKKESFPLTVTSAQKNPTAFYLCASSMTSGRAIPDTQYFGPGTRLTVL.